This T cell receptor beta chain was sequenced in a study of blood T cell repertoires in COVID-19. Germline CDR1 and CDR2: GTSNPN and SVGIG (reference sequence). CDR3 length equals 11 residues. V lost 0 bases to trimming and J lost 14 bases, with 13 bases between them. Assay used: immunoSEQ multiplex PCR; TCRdb lists only in-frame clones, some missing. The profile shows approximately 68,000 clones, about nine tenths of them singletons. V is TRBV30 and J is TRBJ1-2, with D hard to call. Sample: peripheral blood. The TCR was taken from a man aged 70 or older with active or convalescent COVID-19. As DNA, the CDR3 is TGTGCCTGGAGTGTACCGCGATCATCTACCTTC. This gives the protein CAWSVPRSSTF.